This TCR beta chain was recorded in a study of T cell responses to AZD1222 COVID-19 vaccine. Germline V gives CDR1 SGHRS, CDR2 YFSETQ. The CDR3 is made up of 18 amino acids. The trim removed 4 bases at V and 1 base at J, leaving 11 bases unmatched. Sequencing used immunoSEQ multiplex PCR; TCRdb keeps in-frame clones, though not all of them. The sample has about 110,000 clones, around nine tenths seen once; the top ten hold 4.4%. Sequenced here: peripheral blood, sampled on day 0 of AZD1222 vaccination. This chain connects TRBV5-1 to TRBJ2-5; 12 nucleotides line up with TRBD2. The TCR comes from an adult in good health. Here the CDR3 reads CASSLLLAGGLVQETQYF. The CDR3 DNA reads as TGCGCCAGCAGCCTGCTCCTAGCGGGAGGGCTGGTCCAAGAGACCCAGTACTTC.